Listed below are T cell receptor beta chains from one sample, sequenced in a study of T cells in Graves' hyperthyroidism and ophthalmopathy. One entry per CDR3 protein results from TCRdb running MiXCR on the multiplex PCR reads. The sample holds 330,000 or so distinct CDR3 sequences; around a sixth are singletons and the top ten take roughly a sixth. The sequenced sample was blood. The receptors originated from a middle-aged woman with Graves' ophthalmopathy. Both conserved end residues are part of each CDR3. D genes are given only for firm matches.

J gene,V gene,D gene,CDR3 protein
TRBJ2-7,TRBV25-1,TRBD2,CASSPNRVERELSEQYF
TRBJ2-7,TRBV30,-,CAWRIQSSYEQYF
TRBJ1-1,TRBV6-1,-,CASSEKTLFRAFF
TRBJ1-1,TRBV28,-,CASTERTENTEAFF
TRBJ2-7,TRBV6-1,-,CASSEARVIGREQYF
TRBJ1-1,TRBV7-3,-,CASSLIKNTEAFF
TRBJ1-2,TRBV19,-,CATTPPGGQARGYTF
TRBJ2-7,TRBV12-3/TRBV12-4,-,CASSLKGYEQYF
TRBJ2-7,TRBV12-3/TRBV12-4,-,CASTPGLGDEQYF
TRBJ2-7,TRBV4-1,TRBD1,CASSQDGTGGLEQYF
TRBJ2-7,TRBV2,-,CASRSGGLRYEQYF
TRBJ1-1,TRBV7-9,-,CASSLGIGQKYTEAFF
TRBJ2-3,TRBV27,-,CASSLYRGVTTDTQYF
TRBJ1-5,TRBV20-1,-,CSARKGSNQPQHF
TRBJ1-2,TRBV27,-,CASTALDAEGDGYTF
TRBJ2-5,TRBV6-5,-,CASSYRGTQETQYF
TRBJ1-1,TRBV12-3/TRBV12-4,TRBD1,CASIIYGTGEAFF